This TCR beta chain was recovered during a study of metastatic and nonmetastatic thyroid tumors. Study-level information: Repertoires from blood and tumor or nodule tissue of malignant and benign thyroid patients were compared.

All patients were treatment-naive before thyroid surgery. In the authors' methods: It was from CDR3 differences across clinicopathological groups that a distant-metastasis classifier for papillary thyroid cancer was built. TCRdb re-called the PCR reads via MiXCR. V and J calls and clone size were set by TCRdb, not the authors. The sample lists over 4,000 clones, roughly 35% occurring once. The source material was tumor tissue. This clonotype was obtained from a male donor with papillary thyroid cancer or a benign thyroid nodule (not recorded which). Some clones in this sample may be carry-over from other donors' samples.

CDR3 nucleotides: TGTGCCAGCAGCCAAGGGACAGGGAGGGCCTACAATGAGCAGTTCTTC. Translated, it gives CASSQGTGRAYNEQFF. The V and J genes are TRBV3-1 and TRBJ2-1, with D possibly TRBD1 on 8 matching bases. V was shortened by 1 base and J by 2 bases, with 12 bases between the two germline ends. This CDR3 contains 16 residues. Looked up from germline, CDR1 is LGHDT and CDR2 is YNNKEL (reference sequence).